What follows is one T cell receptor beta chain and its context. The antigen is undetermined. Time point noted: persistent/refractory GD, antithyroid drugs over 5 years with positive TRAb. Researchers made the TCR library from RNA that was extracted from PBMCs. By American Thyroid Association guidelines, Graves' disease was diagnosed in the cohort. The collection involved drawing approximately 9 milliliters of peripheral blood into EDTA tubes. The sample is drawn from a study of regulatory T cells in long-lasting Graves disease. General observations from the study: It was in persistent disease that TRBV28, TRBJ1-2 and TRBJ2-5 were favored. Clonotypes that were public and shared totalled roughly 3,000 in persistent patients versus 966 in new patients.

iRepertoire HTBI primers and Arm-PCR of CDR3 regions built TCR beta libraries. Via MiXCR, TCRdb re-called the multiplex PCR reads, giving one row per CDR3 protein. In the table there are roughly 500,000 distinct CDR3 sequences, roughly 21% of which are singletons. Germline V gives CDR1 SGHAT, CDR2 FQNNGV. Trimming left V 2 bases short and J 2 bases short, with 16 bases between. CDR3 length: 16 amino acids. The V gene is TRBV11-2, the J gene TRBJ2-7; D is uncertain. The sequence was collected from a female donor with Graves disease. This sample comprised peripheral blood mononuclear cells (PBMCs), obtained when the disease was refractory, from a patient treated with antithyroid drugs. Here the CDR3 reads CASSLRSVGSTYEQYF. The CDR3 coding sequence is TGTGCCAGCAGCTTACGTTCCGTCGGGTCGACCTACGAGCAGTACTTC.